This TCR beta chain appears in the sequencing data of a study of early T cells in non-severe SARS-CoV-2 infection. Each single cDNA molecule received a unique molecular identifier. One entry per CDR3 protein results from TCRdb running MiXCR on the 5' RACE reads. The repertoire holds about 60,000 distinct CDR3 sequences, with around 12% as singletons. Sequencing was performed on whole blood. The source is an adult who was a healthcare worker with PCR-confirmed SARS-CoV-2 infection or an uninfected control (not recorded which).

CDR3 sequence reads: CASSLDQGTLHF. The CDR3 DNA reads as TGCGCCAGCAGCTTGGATCAGGGCACCCTCCACTTT. This chain uses TRBV5-1 with TRBJ1-6; weak D call: TRBD1 (5 bases). V lost 0 bases and J lost 14, with 9 bases in between. From germline, CDR1 is SGHRS and CDR2 YFSETQ. The CDR3 has 12 amino acids.